Below, 11 T cell receptor beta chains from the same sample are listed, as sequenced in a study of control samples from healthy donors and cancer patients. Produced via immunoSEQ multiplex PCR; TCRdb's table is partial and in-frame only. The sample has 75,000 to 100,000 clones, roughly 89% seen once. The sequenced sample was blood. The receptors were gathered from a human donor in good health. The donor label of this sample is uncertain.

V is TRBV5-1 and J is TRBJ1-2; D gene uncertain. The germline CDR1 and CDR2 sequences are SGHRS and YFSETQ. CDR3 length: 15 amino acids. Trimming removed 0 bases from V and 6 bases from J, with 15 bases in between. The chain's CDR3 is CASSLASAVLDGYTF. For the CDR3, the DNA is TGCGCCAGCAGCTTGGCATCGGCAGTTCTGGATGGCTACACCTTC.

The CDR3 reads CSALASYEQYF. In DNA, the CDR3 is TGCAGTGCCCTAGCTTCCTACGAGCAGTACTTC. The J gene is TRBJ2-7, the V gene TRBV20-1, with D possibly matching TRBD2 (5 bases). This CDR3 contains 11 residues. Germline values: CDR1 DFQATT, CDR2 SNEGSKA (reference sequence). The V end lost 6 bases, the J end lost 1 base, and 7 bases lay between the germline ends.

The V gene is TRBV24-1, the J gene TRBJ2-1; 12 bases are a match to TRBD2. V gave up 0 bases and J gave up 6 bases; unmatched junction bases: 2. The germline V gene has CDR1 KGHDR and CDR2 SFDVKD. CDR3 length equals 16 residues. CDR3 protein: CATSDLASGGANEQFF. DNA for the CDR3: TGTGCCACCAGTGATTTGGCTAGCGGGGGGGCCAATGAGCAGTTCTTC.

V and J are TRBV7-9 and TRBJ2-3, with D possibly being TRBD1 or TRBD2 (7 bases each). CDR3 length: 16 residues. Germline CDR1 reads SEHNR; CDR2 reads FQNEAQ (reference sequence). V lost 5 bases to trimming and J lost 2 bases, with 17 bases between them. The CDR3 region has the DNA TGTGCCAGCAGCCCCAGGGGGGGGGCCTTCACAGATACGCAGTATTTT. It codes for CASSPRGGAFTDTQYF.

The gene calls are TRBV27 and TRBJ1-2; weak D call: TRBD1 (5 bases). This CDR3 contains 15 residues. V was pared by 5 bases and J by 4 bases, with 17 bases between. In germline, CDR1 is MNHEY, CDR2 SMNVEV (reference sequence). CDR3 protein: CASSQYRPSGYGYTF. The CDR3 region has the DNA TGTGCCAGCAGTCAATACAGGCCGTCGGGCTATGGCTACACCTTC.

This clone was observed a single time. The chain is built from TRBV2 and TRBJ2-1; tentatively, D is TRBD1 (6 bases). Germline V gene lookup returns CDR1 SNHLY and CDR2 FYNNEI. V lost 0 bases to trimming and J lost 2 bases, with 17 bases between them. The CDR3 covers 18 residues. The CDR3 DNA follows: TGTGCCAGCAGTGAAGCACAGACCTACAGGGCGGCCTACAATGAGCAGTTCTTC. This translates into CASSEAQTYRAAYNEQFF.

The chain recombines TRBV27 with TRBJ1-2, with 9 bases matching TRBD1. Trimming at V came to 6 bases and at J to 2 bases, leaving 4 bases not matched to a gene. Germline CDR1 reads MNHEY; CDR2 reads SMNVEV (reference sequence). CDR3 length: 14 amino acids. The CDR3 reads CASSWTGVNYGYTF. The DNA of the CDR3 is TGTGCCAGCAGCTGGACAGGGGTCAACTATGGCTACACCTTC.

The chain employs TRBV5-1 and TRBJ1-2; D is unclear. Germline V gene sequence: CDR1 SGHRS, CDR2 YFSETQ. The CDR3 is made up of 14 amino acids. Deletions cut 0 bases from V and 7 bases from J, with 13 bases between. CDR3 sequence: CASSLEGKSGGYTF. CDR3 in DNA: TGCGCCAGCAGCTTGGAGGGCAAGAGTGGTGGCTACACCTTC.

This rearrangement joins TRBV5-6 to TRBJ2-3; 11 bases fit TRBD2. The V gene's germline CDR1 is SGHDT and CDR2 YYEEEE. The CDR3 is 15 residues long. After removal of 0 bases from V and 11 bases from J, the junction contained 8 bases not matched to a gene. Here the CDR3 DNA reads TGTGCCAGCAGCTTGGGGCTAGCGGGGGGCATCGGGCAGTATTTT. Residues: CASSLGLAGGIGQYF.

The CDR3 loop is CASSPSLAGETQYF. In DNA, the CDR3 is TGTGCCAGCAGCCCCTCACTAGCGGGCGAGACCCAGTACTTC. The chain uses TRBV5-4 and TRBJ2-5; 9 bases match TRBD2. From germline, CDR1 is SGHNT and CDR2 YYREEE (reference sequence). This CDR3 is built from 14 residues. The ends lost 4 bases at V and 5 bases at J; junction bases unmatched: 6.

The chain links TRBV5-6 to TRBJ1-5, with D perhaps TRBD1 (5 bases). This CDR3 region has 14 residues. The V and J ends lost 3 bases and 6 bases respectively, with 13 bases between them. CDR1 SGHDT and CDR2 YYEEEE come from the germline V gene. This CDR3 is CASSSGTGIQPQHF. CDR3 bases: TGTGCCAGCAGCTCCGGGACGGGGATTCAGCCCCAGCATTTT.